This is a list of T cell receptor beta chains from one sample in a study of beta chain features in type 1 diabetes. TCRdb keeps only in-frame clones here, not all; method: immunoSEQ multiplex PCR. The data show about 240,000 clones, with approximately 15% seen just once and approximately 0.02% held by the top ten. Sequencing was performed on naive CD4+ T cells from blood. The source is a young man with type 1 diabetes. CDR3s include the opening cysteine and the closing phenylalanine or tryptophan. A D gene is named only where the DNA matches it firmly. A clone size is listed for some rows: how often the clone was seen (once, few, many), or a class if it is expanded.

v_gene,d_gene,j_gene,abundance,CDR3nt,CDR3aa
TRBV19,TRBD1,TRBJ1-2,NA,TGTGCCAGTAGTGGGACAGTTTATGGCTACACCTTC,CASSGTVYGYTF
TRBV18,NA,TRBJ2-2,NA,TGTGCCAGCTCACCCGACAGAAACACCGGGGAGCTGTTTTTT,CASSPDRNTGELFF
TRBV10-3,TRBD1,TRBJ1-2,NA,TGTGCCATCAGTCCAGGACAGGGGCGAAGTGGCTACACCTTC,CAISPGQGRSGYTF
TRBV7-9,TRBD1,TRBJ1-5,NA,TGTGCCAGCAGCCAACAGGGGGGCGATCAGCCCCAGCATTTT,CASSQQGGDQPQHF
TRBV9,TRBD1,TRBJ2-7,few,TGTGCCAGCAGTTTAGCCGGGACAGGGGCCTACGAGCAGTACTTC,CASSLAGTGAYEQYF
TRBV19,NA,TRBJ1-5,NA,TGTGCCAGTAATGAAAAAGGGGTGGTACAGCCCCAGCATTTT,CASNEKGVVQPQHF
TRBV2,TRBD1,TRBJ1-5,NA,TGTGCCAGCACCGGAGGGACAGGGGCGGATCAGCCCCAGCATTTT,CASTGGTGADQPQHF
TRBV29-1,TRBD1,TRBJ2-7,few,TGCAGCGTTGAAGATGGGAACAGGGGATACGAGCAGTACTTC,CSVEDGNRGYEQYF
TRBV9,NA,TRBJ2-3,few,TGTGCCAGCAGCGTAGGAGCTAGAGGCACAGATACGCAGTATTTT,CASSVGARGTDTQYF
TRBV9,TRBD1,TRBJ1-3,NA,TGTGCCAGCAGCGTAGGACAGGGGGCTGGAAACACCATATATTTT,CASSVGQGAGNTIYF
TRBV9,TRBD1,TRBJ1-2,NA,TGTGCCAGCAGCGGGACAGGGCCCTATGGCTACACCTTC,CASSGTGPYGYTF
TRBV5-1,NA,TRBJ1-1,NA,TGCGCCAGCAGAACGGACAGCCTGAACACTGAAGCTTTCTTT,CASRTDSLNTEAFF
TRBV30,NA,TRBJ2-7,NA,TGTGCCTTGCAGGGGACCACGACCGAGCAGTACTTC,CALQGTTTEQYF
TRBV5-6,TRBD2,TRBJ2-1,few,TGTGCCAGCAGCTCCTCGGGCCTAGCGGGTCGGAATGAGCAGTTCTTC,CASSSSGLAGRNEQFF
TRBV18,TRBD2,TRBJ2-2,NA,TGTGCCAGCTCACCAATAACTAGCGGGATCACCGGGGAGCTGTTTTTT,CASSPITSGITGELFF
TRBV5-4,NA,TRBJ2-5,NA,TGTGCCAGCAGCTTGGGTGCCCCGGGGGAGACCCAGTACTTC,CASSLGAPGETQYF